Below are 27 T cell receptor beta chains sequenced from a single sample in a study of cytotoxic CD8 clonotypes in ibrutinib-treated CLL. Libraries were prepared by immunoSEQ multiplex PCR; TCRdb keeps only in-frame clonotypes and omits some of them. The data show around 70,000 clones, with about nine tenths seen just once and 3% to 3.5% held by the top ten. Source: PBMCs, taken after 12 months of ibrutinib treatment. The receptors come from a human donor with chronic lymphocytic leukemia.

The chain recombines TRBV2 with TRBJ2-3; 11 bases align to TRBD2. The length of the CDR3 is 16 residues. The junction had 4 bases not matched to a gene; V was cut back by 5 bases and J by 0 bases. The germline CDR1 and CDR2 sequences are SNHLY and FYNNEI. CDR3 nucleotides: TGTGCCAGCAGTTATAGGACTAGCGGGAGCACAGATACGCAGTATTTT. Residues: CASSYRTSGSTDTQYF.

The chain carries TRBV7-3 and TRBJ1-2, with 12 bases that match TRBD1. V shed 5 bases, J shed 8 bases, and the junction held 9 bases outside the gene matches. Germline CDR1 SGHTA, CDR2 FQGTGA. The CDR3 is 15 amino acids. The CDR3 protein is CASSPTGQGALGYTF. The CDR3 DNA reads TGTGCCAGCAGCCCCACGGGACAGGGGGCGCTGGGCTACACCTTC.

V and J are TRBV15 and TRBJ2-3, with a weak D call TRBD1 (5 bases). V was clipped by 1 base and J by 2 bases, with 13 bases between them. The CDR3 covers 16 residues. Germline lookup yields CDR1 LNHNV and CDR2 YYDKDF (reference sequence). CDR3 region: CATSRVYQGLTDTQYF. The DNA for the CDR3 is TGTGCCACCAGCAGAGTTTATCAGGGCCTCACAGATACGCAGTATTTT.

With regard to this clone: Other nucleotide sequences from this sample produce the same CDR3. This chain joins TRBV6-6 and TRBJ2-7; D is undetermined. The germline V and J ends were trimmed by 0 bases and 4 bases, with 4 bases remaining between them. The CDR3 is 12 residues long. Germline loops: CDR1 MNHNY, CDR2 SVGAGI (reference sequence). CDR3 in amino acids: CASSYSLYEQYF. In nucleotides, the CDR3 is TGTGCCAGCAGTTACTCTCTGTACGAGCAGTACTTC.

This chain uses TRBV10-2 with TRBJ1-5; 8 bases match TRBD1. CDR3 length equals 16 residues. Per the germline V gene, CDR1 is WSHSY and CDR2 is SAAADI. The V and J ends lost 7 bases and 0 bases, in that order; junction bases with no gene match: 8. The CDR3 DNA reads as TGCGCCAGCAAACAGGGGGTCAACCCTAGCAATCAGCCCCAGCATTTT. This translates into CASKQGVNPSNQPQHF.

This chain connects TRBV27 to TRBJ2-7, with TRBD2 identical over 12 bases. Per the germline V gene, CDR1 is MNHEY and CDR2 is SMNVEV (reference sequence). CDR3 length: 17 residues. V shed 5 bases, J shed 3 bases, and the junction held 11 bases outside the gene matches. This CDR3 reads CASSHPGLAGRGYEQYF. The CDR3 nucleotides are TGTGCCAGCAGTCACCCCGGACTAGCGGGAAGGGGCTACGAGCAGTACTTC.

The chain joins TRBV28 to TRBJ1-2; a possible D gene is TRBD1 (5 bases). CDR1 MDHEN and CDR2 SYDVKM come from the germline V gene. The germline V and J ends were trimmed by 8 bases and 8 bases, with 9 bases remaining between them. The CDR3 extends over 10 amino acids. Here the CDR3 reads CASGGWGYTF. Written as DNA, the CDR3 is TGTGCCAGCGGGGGATGGGGCTACACCTTC.

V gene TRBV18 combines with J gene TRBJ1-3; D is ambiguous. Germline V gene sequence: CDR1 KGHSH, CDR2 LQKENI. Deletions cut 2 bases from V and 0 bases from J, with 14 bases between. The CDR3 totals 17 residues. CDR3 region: CASSPVSASPSGNTIYF. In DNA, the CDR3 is TGTGCCAGCTCACCAGTTTCTGCTAGCCCCTCTGGAAACACCATATATTTT.

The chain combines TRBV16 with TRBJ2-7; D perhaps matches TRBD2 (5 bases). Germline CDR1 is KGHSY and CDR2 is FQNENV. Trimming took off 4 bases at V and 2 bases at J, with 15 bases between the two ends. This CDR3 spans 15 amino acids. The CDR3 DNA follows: TGTGCCAGCAGCCTCCTCGGGGTTCCTCCCTACGAGCAGTACTTC. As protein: CASSLLGVPPYEQYF.

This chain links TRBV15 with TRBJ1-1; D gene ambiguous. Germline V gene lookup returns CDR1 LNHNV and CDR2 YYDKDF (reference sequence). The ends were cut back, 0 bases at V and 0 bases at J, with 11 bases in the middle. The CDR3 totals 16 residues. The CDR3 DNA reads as TGTGCCACCAGCAGAGATTCGCCGGGGATGAACACTGAAGCTTTCTTT. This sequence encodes CATSRDSPGMNTEAFF.

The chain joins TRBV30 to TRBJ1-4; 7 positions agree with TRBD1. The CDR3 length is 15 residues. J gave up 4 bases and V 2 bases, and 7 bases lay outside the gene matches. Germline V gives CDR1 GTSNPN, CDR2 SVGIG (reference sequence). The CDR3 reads CAWSPWDRYNEKLFF. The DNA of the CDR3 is TGTGCCTGGAGTCCCTGGGACAGATATAATGAAAAACTGTTTTTT.

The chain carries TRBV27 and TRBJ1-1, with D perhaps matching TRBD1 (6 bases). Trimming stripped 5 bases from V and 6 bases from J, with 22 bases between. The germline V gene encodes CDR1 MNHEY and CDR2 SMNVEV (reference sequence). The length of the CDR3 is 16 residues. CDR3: CASSPGALIYLPEAFF. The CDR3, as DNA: TGTGCCAGCAGTCCAGGGGCCCTGATTTATCTTCCTGAAGCTTTCTTT.

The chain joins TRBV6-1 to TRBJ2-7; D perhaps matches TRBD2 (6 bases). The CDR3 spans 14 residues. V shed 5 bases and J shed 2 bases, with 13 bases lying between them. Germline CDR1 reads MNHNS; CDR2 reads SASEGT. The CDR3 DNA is TGTGCCAGCAGTCTTAGCGGTAACGCCTACGAGCAGTACTTC. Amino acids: CASSLSGNAYEQYF.

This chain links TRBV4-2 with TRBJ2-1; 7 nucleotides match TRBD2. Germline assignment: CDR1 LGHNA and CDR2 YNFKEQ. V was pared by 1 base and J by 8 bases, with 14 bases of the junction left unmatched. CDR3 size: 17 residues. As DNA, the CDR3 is TGTGCCAGCAGCCAAGGGTCGAGCGGGAACCCCCCGGATGAGCAGTTCTTC. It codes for CASSQGSSGNPPDEQFF.

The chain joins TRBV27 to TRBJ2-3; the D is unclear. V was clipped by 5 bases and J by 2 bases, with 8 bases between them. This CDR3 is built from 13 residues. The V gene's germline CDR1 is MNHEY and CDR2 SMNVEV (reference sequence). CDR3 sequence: CASSQWNTDTQYF. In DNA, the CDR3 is TGTGCCAGCAGTCAATGGAACACAGATACGCAGTATTTT.

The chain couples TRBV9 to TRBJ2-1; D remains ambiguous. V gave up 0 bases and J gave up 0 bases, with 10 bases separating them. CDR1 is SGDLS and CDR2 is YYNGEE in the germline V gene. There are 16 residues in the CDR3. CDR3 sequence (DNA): TGTGCCAGCAGCGTAGGGGTTACGAGCTCCTACAATGAGCAGTTCTTC. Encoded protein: CASSVGVTSSYNEQFF.

The CDR3 DNA sequence: TGCGCCAGCAGCGTGTCGGGGGGCTGGAATGAAAAACTGTTTTTT. Translation: CASSVSGGWNEKLFF. V and J are TRBV5-1 and TRBJ1-4; D is perhaps TRBD1 (6 bases). With 4 bases removed from V and 5 bases from J, the gap between germline ends came to 15 bases. This CDR3 contains 15 residues. Germline CDR1 and CDR2: SGHRS and YFSETQ.

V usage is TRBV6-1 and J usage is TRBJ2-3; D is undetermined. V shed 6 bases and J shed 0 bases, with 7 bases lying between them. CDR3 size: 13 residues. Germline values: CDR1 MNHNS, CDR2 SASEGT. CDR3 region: CASRQTSTDTQYF. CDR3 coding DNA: TGTGCCAGCAGACAGACTAGCACAGATACGCAGTATTTT.

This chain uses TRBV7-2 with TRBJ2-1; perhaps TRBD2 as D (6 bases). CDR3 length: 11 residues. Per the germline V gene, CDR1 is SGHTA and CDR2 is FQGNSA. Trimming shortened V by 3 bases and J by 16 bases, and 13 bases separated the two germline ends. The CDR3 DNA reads TGTGCCAGCAGCTTGAGCGGGCGGGAATTCTTC. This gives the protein CASSLSGREFF. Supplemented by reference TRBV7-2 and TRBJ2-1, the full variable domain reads GAGVSQSPSNKVTEKGKDVELRCDPISGHTALYWYRQSLGQGLEFLIYFQGNSAPDKSGLPSDRFSAERTGGSVSTLTIQRTQQEDSAVYLCASSLSGREFFGPGTRLTVL.

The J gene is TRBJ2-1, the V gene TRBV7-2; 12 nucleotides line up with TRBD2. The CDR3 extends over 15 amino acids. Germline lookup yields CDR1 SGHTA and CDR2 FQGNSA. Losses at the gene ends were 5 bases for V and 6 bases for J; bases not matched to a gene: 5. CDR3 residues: CASSLRLAGVNEQFF. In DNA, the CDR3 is TGTGCCAGCAGCCTCAGACTAGCGGGAGTCAATGAGCAGTTCTTC.

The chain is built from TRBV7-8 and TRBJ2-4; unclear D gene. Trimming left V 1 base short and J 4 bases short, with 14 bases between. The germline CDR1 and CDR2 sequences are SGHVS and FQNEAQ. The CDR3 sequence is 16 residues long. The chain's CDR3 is CASSLEVLLRKNIQYF. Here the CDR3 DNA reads TGTGCCAGCAGCTTAGAGGTCCTGCTTAGAAAAAACATTCAGTACTTC.

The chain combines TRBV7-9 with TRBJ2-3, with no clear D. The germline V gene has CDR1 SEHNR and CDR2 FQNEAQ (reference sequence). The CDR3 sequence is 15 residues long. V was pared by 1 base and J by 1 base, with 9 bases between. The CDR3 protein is CASSLGGVGTDTQYF. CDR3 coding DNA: TGTGCCAGCAGCTTAGGTGGGGTGGGCACAGATACGCAGTATTTT.

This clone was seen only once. DNA of the CDR3: TGCAGCGTTGATGGGACTAGCCCTTACAATGAGCAGTTCTTC. Translating gives CSVDGTSPYNEQFF. This sequence joins TRBV29-1 and TRBJ2-1, with TRBD2 identical over 9 bases. V shed 3 bases and J 4 bases; nucleotides not matched to a gene: 4. This CDR3 spans 14 amino acids. CDR1 and CDR2 (germline): SQVTM, ANQGSEA.

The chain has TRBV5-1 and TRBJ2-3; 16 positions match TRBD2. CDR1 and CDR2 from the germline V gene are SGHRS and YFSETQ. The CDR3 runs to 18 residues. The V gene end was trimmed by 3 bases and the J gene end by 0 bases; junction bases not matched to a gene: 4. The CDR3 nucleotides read TGCGCCAGCAGCTCGGGACTAGCGGGAGGGCCCAGCACAGATACGCAGTATTTT. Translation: CASSSGLAGGPSTDTQYF.

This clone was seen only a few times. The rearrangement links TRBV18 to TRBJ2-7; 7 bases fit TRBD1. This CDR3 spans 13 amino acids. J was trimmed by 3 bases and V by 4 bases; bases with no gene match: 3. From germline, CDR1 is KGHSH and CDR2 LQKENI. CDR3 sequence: CASSRGQDYEQYF. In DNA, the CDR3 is TGTGCCAGCTCACGAGGACAGGACTACGAGCAGTACTTC.

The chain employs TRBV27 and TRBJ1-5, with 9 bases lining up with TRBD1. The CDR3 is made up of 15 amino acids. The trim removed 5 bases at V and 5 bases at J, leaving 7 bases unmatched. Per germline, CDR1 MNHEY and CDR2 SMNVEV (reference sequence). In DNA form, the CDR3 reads TGTGCCAGCAGTCCACGGGACAGGGCAGATCAGCCCCAGCATTTT. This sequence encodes CASSPRDRADQPQHF.

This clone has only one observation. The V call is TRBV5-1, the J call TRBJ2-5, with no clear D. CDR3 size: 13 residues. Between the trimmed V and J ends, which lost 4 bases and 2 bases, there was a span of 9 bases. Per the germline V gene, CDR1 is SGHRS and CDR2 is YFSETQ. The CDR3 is CASSLNGQETQYF. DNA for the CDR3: TGCGCCAGCAGCCTCAACGGACAAGAGACCCAGTACTTC.